Presented here are 14 T cell receptor beta chains from one specimen sequenced in a study of blood T cell repertoires in COVID-19. Generated by immunoSEQ multiplex PCR, the TCRdb table keeps only in-frame clones and is missing some. The data show roughly 77,000 clones, roughly 90% seen once. Specimen: peripheral blood. The source is a man aged 50 to 60 with active COVID-19.

The chain uses TRBV3-1 (or the pseudogene TRBV3-2) and TRBJ2-3; the match to TRBD1 covers 7 bases. The CDR3 length is 17 residues. Trimming at V came to 6 bases and at J to 7 bases, leaving 19 bases not matched to a gene. In germline, CDR1 is LGHDT, CDR2 YNNKEL (reference sequence). The CDR3 region is CASSPTGSAVGVHTQYF. In DNA form, the CDR3 reads TGTGCCAGCAGTCCGACAGGGTCGGCGGTGGGAGTACATACGCAGTATTTT.

The gene calls are TRBV2 and TRBJ1-2, with TRBD1 matching 8 bases. The CDR3 totals 13 residues. J was trimmed by 7 bases and V by 4 bases; bases with no gene match: 5. Germline V gene data show CDR1 as SNHLY and CDR2 as FYNNEI. CDR3 bases: TGTGCCAGCAGTGGGACAGGGTTGAGTGGCTACACCTTC. This translates into CASSGTGLSGYTF.

V gene TRBV5-4 combines with J gene TRBJ2-3; D ambiguous. The CDR3 totals 13 residues. Germline V gene sequence: CDR1 SGHNT, CDR2 YYREEE (reference sequence). V gave up 4 bases and J gave up 1 base, with 7 bases separating them. The CDR3 bases are TGTGCCAGCAGCCAAACTGGCACAGATACGCAGTATTTT. Its translation is CASSQTGTDTQYF.

V and J are TRBV28 and TRBJ2-7, with 9 bases matching TRBD1. Germline V gene data show CDR1 as MDHEN and CDR2 as SYDVKM. The CDR3 is made up of 14 amino acids. V was clipped by 6 bases and J by 3 bases; unmatched bases: 6. The CDR3 DNA follows: TGTGCCAGCAGCTGGGGGACAGGGTACTACGAGCAGTACTTC. It is translated as CASSWGTGYYEQYF.

This clone was observed a single time. The gene calls are TRBV2 and TRBJ2-1; 13 bases match TRBD2. This CDR3 comprises 13 residues. CDR1 and CDR2 from the germline V gene are SNHLY and FYNNEI. Trimming at V came to 5 bases and at J to 15 bases, leaving 7 bases not matched to a gene. This CDR3 reads CASSQGLAGALFF. The CDR3 DNA follows: TGTGCCAGCAGTCAAGGACTAGCGGGAGCTCTGTTCTTC.

The count of this clone is one. This chain joins TRBV27 and TRBJ2-7, with 8 bases identical to TRBD2. CDR3 size: 15 residues. The germline CDR1 and CDR2 sequences are MNHEY and SMNVEV (reference sequence). V shed 3 bases, J shed 2 bases, and the junction held 6 bases outside the gene matches. The CDR3 here is CASSFRTAGAYEQYF. DNA of the CDR3: TGTGCCAGCAGTTTTCGGACAGCGGGAGCCTACGAGCAGTACTTC.

This sequence joins TRBV27 and TRBJ1-1, with D possibly TRBD1 on 5 matching bases. This CDR3 spans 15 amino acids. In germline, CDR1 is MNHEY, CDR2 SMNVEV (reference sequence). V gave up 8 bases and J gave up 3 bases, with 19 bases separating them. CDR3 amino acids: CASLPGGKLYTEAFF. The DNA for the CDR3 is TGTGCCAGCCTTCCGGGGGGGAAGTTGTACACTGAAGCTTTCTTT.

This CDR3 is CASSLWGGRETQYF. The CDR3 DNA is TGTGCCAGCAGTTTATGGGGAGGGAGGGAGACCCAGTACTTC. V usage is TRBV28 and J usage is TRBJ2-5; 7 nucleotides match TRBD2. Looked up from germline, CDR1 is MDHEN and CDR2 is SYDVKM. V trimming: 0 bases; J trimming: 5 bases; junction bases outside the gene matches: 3. This CDR3 spans 14 amino acids.

V and J are TRBV9 and TRBJ1-2; D unclear. V was cut by 0 bases and J by 5 bases, with 8 bases left in between. Looked up from germline, CDR1 is SGDLS and CDR2 is YYNGEE. The CDR3 length is 13 residues. For the CDR3, the DNA is TGTGCCAGCAGCGTAGCTGGCCCATATGGCTACACCTTC. Its translation: CASSVAGPYGYTF.

This chain links TRBV23-1 with TRBJ2-2; 8 bases match TRBD1. TRBV23-1 is an ORF, with its function uncertain. The CDR3 sequence is 14 residues long. V lost 7 bases and J lost 3; bases outside the gene matches: 4. The CDR3 nucleotides read TGCGCCAGCAATACAGGGGGAGACACCGGGGAGCTGTTTTTT. Residues: CASNTGGDTGELFF.

V gene TRBV6-5 combines with J gene TRBJ1-1; 7 bases map to TRBD1. V trimming: 2 bases; J trimming: 0 bases; junction bases outside the gene matches: 6. Germline V gene sequence: CDR1 MNHEY, CDR2 SVGAGI. This CDR3 spans 16 amino acids. CDR3 amino acids: CASSYDRVGMNTEAFF. CDR3 nucleotides: TGTGCCAGCAGTTACGACAGGGTGGGGATGAACACTGAAGCTTTCTTT.

This chain connects TRBV19 to TRBJ2-5, with D perhaps matching TRBD1 (5 bases). V dropped 8 bases and J dropped 5 bases, with 12 bases sitting between them. The CDR3 is 12 amino acids. The germline gives CDR1 LNHDA, CDR2 SQIVND (reference sequence). CDR3 in amino acids: CASGRARETQYF. CDR3 DNA sequence: TGTGCCAGTGGCAGGGCTCGGGAGACCCAGTACTTC.

The chain couples TRBV7-9 to TRBJ2-2; 8 bases line up with TRBD1. CDR3 length equals 17 residues. The germline V gene encodes CDR1 SEHNR and CDR2 FQNEAQ (reference sequence). V shed 5 bases, J shed 7 bases, and the junction held 15 bases outside the gene matches. Here the CDR3 DNA reads TGTGCCAGCAGCCCCCCTACAACAGGGGGGCGCGGCGGGGAGCTGTTTTTT. Translation gives CASSPPTTGGRGGELFF.

The chain employs TRBV6-4 and TRBJ2-2, with no clear D. Trimming cost V 0 bases and J 3 bases, with 5 bases left between them. Germline CDR1 MRHNA, CDR2 SNTAGT. The CDR3 loop spans 14 amino acids. CDR3 region: CASSDSADTGELFF. The CDR3 DNA reads as TGTGCCAGCAGTGACTCGGCTGACACCGGGGAGCTGTTTTTT.